These 28 T cell receptor beta chains were sequenced from one sample in a study of T cell responses to AZD1222 COVID-19 vaccine. Clones were read by immunoSEQ multiplex PCR, and TCRdb kept only the in-frame ones, dropping some. The table has around 120,000 clones, over 80% seen once. This sample comprised peripheral blood, obtained on day 0 of AZD1222 vaccination. These receptors came from an adult in good health.

This chain uses TRBV6-1 with TRBJ1-5; 7 bases match TRBD1. This CDR3 has 19 amino acids. Germline CDR1 is MNHNS and CDR2 is SASEGT. V lost 3 bases, J lost 2 bases, and 16 bases stayed unmatched. Written as DNA, the CDR3 is TGTGCCAGCAGTGAGGGCCGTATAATGACAGGGAGCGGCAATCAGCCCCAGCATTTT. Residues: CASSEGRIMTGSGNQPQHF.

The chain has TRBV7-2 and TRBJ1-6; D is ambiguous. V was trimmed by 3 bases and J by 7 bases, leaving 10 bases between them. The CDR3 covers 14 residues. Germline V CDR1 and CDR2: SGHTA, FQGNSA. CDR3 nucleotide sequence: TGTGCCAGCAGCTTTTATAACAGAAATTCACCCCTCCACTTT. This codes for CASSFYNRNSPLHF.

V is TRBV6-5 and J is TRBJ1-2; 7 bases map to TRBD1. The CDR3 totals 15 residues. The V segment lost 6 bases and the J segment 2 bases; nucleotides outside the gene matches: 9. Germline V gene sequence: CDR1 MNHEY, CDR2 SVGAGI. As DNA, the CDR3 is TGTGCCAGCAGGGTACGAGCGACAGGGAACTATGGCTACACCTTC. Its translation is CASRVRATGNYGYTF.

This clone occurred once. The chain couples TRBV4-3 to TRBJ1-4; the match to TRBD1 covers 7 bases. J gave up 4 bases and V 0 bases, and 11 bases lay outside the gene matches. The germline V gene has CDR1 LGHNA and CDR2 YSLEER. The CDR3 totals 18 residues. The CDR3 DNA is TGCGCCAGCAGCCAAGATGTTCGTGACAGGGCCTTTAATGAAAAACTGTTTTTT. This sequence encodes CASSQDVRDRAFNEKLFF.

The chain has TRBV5-1 and TRBJ2-7; D is undetermined. The CDR3 consists of 13 residues. V gave up 1 base and J gave up 3 bases, with 8 bases separating them. Germline V gene data show CDR1 as SGHRS and CDR2 as YFSETQ. The DNA for the CDR3 is TGCGCCAGCAGCTTGAAGGGAAACTACGAGCAGTACTTC. It translates to CASSLKGNYEQYF.

This clone was seen once. The CDR3 nucleotides read TGTGCCAGTAGTATAGCGGGACAGGCCAACTATGGCTACACCTTC. Translating gives CASSIAGQANYGYTF. The chain has TRBV19 and TRBJ1-2; 8 bases line up with TRBD1. Losses at the gene ends were 1 base for V and 2 bases for J; bases not matched to a gene: 3. The CDR3 covers 15 residues. Germline loops: CDR1 LNHDA, CDR2 SQIVND (reference sequence).

The gene calls are TRBV4-1 and TRBJ2-7; 9 bases map to TRBD2. CDR1 MGHRA and CDR2 YSYEKL come from the germline V gene. V lost 1 base to trimming and J lost 3 bases; unmatched junction nucleotides: 10. The CDR3 runs 17 residues. DNA of the CDR3: TGCGCCAGCAGCCAAGGCTTTCCGGCGGGAGGGCTCTACGAGCAGTACTTC. Its translation is CASSQGFPAGGLYEQYF.

The chain has TRBV7-2 and TRBJ2-7; unclear D gene. V lost 0 bases and J lost 5, with 11 bases in between. The CDR3 consists of 14 residues. Germline-derived CDR1 and CDR2 are SGHTA and FQGNSA. The CDR3 nucleotides read TGTGCCAGCAGCTTAGCCGTCACCTCGGACGAGCAGTACTTC. Encoded protein: CASSLAVTSDEQYF. The variable domain in full, with the rest retrieved from reference TRBV7-2 and TRBJ2-7, is GAGVSQSPSNKVTEKGKDVELRCDPISGHTALYWYRQSLGQGLEFLIYFQGNSAPDKSGLPSDRFSAERTGGSVSTLTIQRTQQEDSAVYLCASSLAVTSDEQYFGPGTRLTVT.

The chain carries TRBV4-1 and TRBJ2-2; 13 nucleotides match TRBD2. J was trimmed by 4 bases and V by 1 base; bases with no gene match: 12. Germline V lookup: CDR1 MGHRA, CDR2 YSYEKL. The CDR3 has 20 residues. DNA for the CDR3: TGCGCCAGCAGCCAAGGAAACACCCGGACTAGCGGGAGTGTCACCGGGGAGCTGTTTTTT. Amino acid sequence: CASSQGNTRTSGSVTGELFF.

V and J are TRBV6-2 or TRBV6-3 and TRBJ1-1, with D uncertain. Germline V gene sequence: CDR1 MNHEY, CDR2 SVGEGT. The CDR3 loop spans 15 amino acids. Trimming removed 5 bases at V and 5 bases at J, with 18 bases between. As DNA, the CDR3 is TGTGCCAGCAGTGTACAGAGGGCGTATCGGACTGAAGCTTTCTTT. This encodes CASSVQRAYRTEAFF.

This chain uses TRBV5-6 with TRBJ2-2; D is unclear. Trimming took 4 bases from V and 4 from J, leaving 14 bases between them. From germline, CDR1 is SGHDT and CDR2 YYEEEE. The CDR3 loop spans 15 amino acids. CDR3 sequence reads: CASSQGPGITGELFF. The CDR3 DNA is TGTGCCAGCAGCCAAGGGCCAGGAATCACCGGGGAGCTGTTTTTT.

This chain joins TRBV5-1 and TRBJ1-6, with 11 bases aligning to TRBD1. Germline-derived CDR1 and CDR2 are SGHRS and YFSETQ. The CDR3 is 15 residues long. The V segment lost 4 bases and the J segment 10 bases; nucleotides outside the gene matches: 7. The CDR3 here is CASSRWTGGESPLHF. CDR3 bases: TGCGCCAGCAGCAGATGGACAGGGGGCGAGTCACCCCTCCACTTT.

The V call is TRBV6-6, the J call TRBJ2-5; D remains unclear. The CDR3 is 13 residues long. V was pared by 5 bases and J by 2 bases, with 9 bases between. Per the germline V gene, CDR1 is MNHNY and CDR2 is SVGAGI (reference sequence). The CDR3 sequence: CASSKQIQETQYF. The CDR3 nucleotides are TGTGCCAGCAGTAAACAGATTCAAGAGACCCAGTACTTC.

The chain combines TRBV4-3 with TRBJ1-1; D is unclear. V was trimmed by 0 bases and J by 3 bases, leaving 5 bases between them. The CDR3 extends over 13 amino acids. Germline CDR1 is LGHNA and CDR2 is YSLEER. CDR3 region: CASSQEKDTEAFF. CDR3 coding DNA: TGCGCCAGCAGCCAAGAGAAAGACACTGAAGCTTTCTTT.

The chain recombines TRBV6-5 with TRBJ1-5, with D perhaps matching TRBD1 (6 bases). Trimming stripped 4 bases from V and 4 bases from J, with 17 bases between. CDR1 and CDR2 from the germline V gene are MNHEY and SVGAGI. The CDR3 runs 16 residues. The CDR3 loop is CASSLSFQGKNQPQHF. The CDR3 DNA is TGTGCCAGCAGTTTATCCTTCCAGGGGAAGAATCAGCCCCAGCATTTT.

V and J are TRBV7-8 and TRBJ1-2; D is possibly TRBD1 (5 bases). CDR3 size: 18 residues. The V end lost 4 bases, the J end lost 8 bases, and 29 bases lay between the germline ends. Germline assignment: CDR1 SGHVS and CDR2 FQNEAQ. In nucleotides, the CDR3 is TGTGCCAGCAGCTGGGGGGGGATGAGAGGGGCTGAGCGTTCGGGCTACACCTTC. Encoded protein: CASSWGGMRGAERSGYTF.

V usage is TRBV7-9 and J usage is TRBJ1-1, with D tentatively TRBD1 (5 bases). The CDR3 sequence is 15 residues long. From germline, CDR1 is SEHNR and CDR2 FQNEAQ (reference sequence). V was clipped by 5 bases and J by 5 bases, with 18 bases between them. CDR3 bases: TGTGCCAGCAGCCTAGGGGCGGCCGGGAGTACTGAAGCTTTCTTT. It specifies CASSLGAAGSTEAFF. Looking up the rest from reference TRBV7-9 and TRBJ1-1 gives the full variable domain: DTGVSQNPRHKITKRGQNVTFRCDPISEHNRLYWYRQTLGQGPEFLTYFQNEAQLEKSRLLSDRFSAERPKGSFSTLEIQRTEQGDSAMYLCASSLGAAGSTEAFFGQGTRLTVV.

The V gene is TRBV4-1, the J gene TRBJ1-1; TRBD1 is a possible D gene (6 bases). CDR1 is MGHRA and CDR2 is YSYEKL in the germline V gene. V was pared by 0 bases and J by 8 bases, with 10 bases between. This CDR3 contains 13 residues. In nucleotides, the CDR3 is TGCGCCAGCAGCCAAGAAGGGGGTACAGAAGCTTTCTTT. Its protein product is CASSQEGGTEAFF.

There are a few counts of this clone. The V and J genes are TRBV10-3 and TRBJ2-2; no definite D call. Germline values: CDR1 ENHRY, CDR2 SYGVKD. CDR3 length: 16 residues. V dropped 4 bases and J dropped 0 bases, with 12 bases sitting between them. The CDR3 loop is CAISGRRPANTGELFF. CDR3 DNA sequence: TGTGCCATCAGTGGTCGGCGACCCGCGAACACCGGGGAGCTGTTTTTT.

The rearrangement joins TRBV28 to TRBJ1-2; D remains ambiguous. Deletions cut 3 bases from V and 6 bases from J, with 11 bases between. The CDR3 covers 13 residues. CDR1 is MDHEN and CDR2 is SYDVKM in the germline V gene. This CDR3 is CASSFVTANGYTF. CDR3 DNA sequence: TGTGCCAGCAGTTTCGTGACCGCGAATGGCTACACCTTC.

A single count supports this clone. V gene TRBV14 combines with J gene TRBJ1-2, with 7 bases matching TRBD1. From germline, CDR1 is SGHDN and CDR2 FVKESK. The junction had 4 bases not matched to a gene; V was cut back by 3 bases and J by 3 bases. The CDR3 loop spans 14 amino acids. The CDR3 DNA sequence: TGTGCCAGCAGCCAGGTTACAGGGGACTATGGCTACACCTTC. Protein: CASSQVTGDYGYTF.

The chain employs TRBV4-3 and TRBJ2-7; TRBD2 matches 13 bases. Germline CDR1 LGHNA, CDR2 YSLEER. The CDR3 is 15 amino acids. V shed 1 base, J shed 4 bases, and the junction held 1 base outside the gene matches. The CDR3 sequence: CASSQGTSGGYEQYF. CDR3 nucleotide sequence: TGCGCCAGCAGCCAAGGGACTAGCGGGGGATACGAGCAGTACTTC.

The V and J genes are TRBV12-3 or TRBV12-4 and TRBJ2-1, with unresolved D. Trimming pared 2 bases from V and 8 bases from J, leaving 4 bases between. The CDR3 is made up of 11 amino acids. The CDR3 DNA sequence: TGTGCCAGCAGTTTATCCGATGAGCAGTTCTTC. Residues: CASSLSDEQFF.

The chain carries TRBV5-6 and TRBJ2-4, with 8 bases lining up with TRBD2. The CDR3 runs to 14 residues. The germline V gene has CDR1 SGHDT and CDR2 YYEEEE. Germline trimming cut 4 bases from V and 8 bases from J; bases unmatched to any gene: 8. CDR3 sequence reads: CASSRRAGVHIQYF. Here the CDR3 DNA reads TGTGCCAGCAGCCGGCGAGCGGGAGTTCACATTCAGTACTTC.

The chain joins TRBV2 to TRBJ1-4; D unclear. CDR3 length equals 15 residues. The ends were cut back, 3 bases at V and 6 bases at J, with 14 bases in the middle. CDR1 and CDR2 from the germline V gene are SNHLY and FYNNEI. The CDR3 DNA reads TGTGCCAGCAGTGACATCTACCCCGAGGATGAAAAACTGTTTTTT. Translating it yields CASSDIYPEDEKLFF.

The gene calls are TRBV11-2 and TRBJ2-7, with D unresolved. The CDR3 is 12 residues long. V was cut by 1 base and J by 4 bases, with 5 bases left in between. In germline, CDR1 is SGHAT, CDR2 FQNNGV. CDR3 protein: CASSLGTYEQYF. The CDR3 bases are TGTGCCAGCAGCTTAGGGACGTACGAGCAGTACTTC.

The sample holds a few counts of this clone. The gene calls are TRBV7-8 and TRBJ1-2; D gene unclear. This CDR3 spans 16 amino acids. The germline V gene encodes CDR1 SGHVS and CDR2 FQNEAQ. With 1 base removed from V and 1 base from J, the gap between germline ends came to 13 bases. Here the CDR3 reads CASSLVSQPFNYGYTF. DNA for the CDR3: TGTGCCAGCAGCTTAGTGAGCCAGCCATTTAACTATGGCTACACCTTC.

The genes are TRBV10-3 and TRBJ2-7; 7 nucleotides line up with TRBD1. CDR1 and CDR2 (germline): ENHRY, SYGVKD. Unmatched junction bases numbered 3, after V lost 4 bases and J lost 6 bases. CDR3 length: 12 amino acids. CDR3 sequence (DNA): TGTGCCATCAGTGTGGGACAGTTCGAGCAGTACTTC. It is translated as CAISVGQFEQYF.